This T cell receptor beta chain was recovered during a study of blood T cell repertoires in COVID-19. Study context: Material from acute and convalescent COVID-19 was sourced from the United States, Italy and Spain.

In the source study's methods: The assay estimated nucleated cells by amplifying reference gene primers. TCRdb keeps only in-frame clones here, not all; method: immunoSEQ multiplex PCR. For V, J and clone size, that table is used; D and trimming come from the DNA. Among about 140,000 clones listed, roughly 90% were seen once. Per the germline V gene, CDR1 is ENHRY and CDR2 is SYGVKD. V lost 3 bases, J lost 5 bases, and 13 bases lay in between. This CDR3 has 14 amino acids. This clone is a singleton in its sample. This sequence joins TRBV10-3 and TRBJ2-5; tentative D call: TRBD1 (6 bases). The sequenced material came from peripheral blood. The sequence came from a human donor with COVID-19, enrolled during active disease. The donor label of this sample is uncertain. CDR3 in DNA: TGTGCCATCAGTGACCCGACAGGTCGGGAGACCCAGTACTTC. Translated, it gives CAISDPTGRETQYF.